This is a list of T cell receptor beta chains from one sample in a study of STAT3 mutations in large granular lymphocyte leukemia. Method: immunoSEQ multiplex PCR; TCRdb's copy keeps in-frame clones and lacks some. The table shows 37,000 or so clones, with about 88% occurring only once. The sample taken for sequencing was PBMCs. Every receptor here comes from a human donor with T large granular lymphocyte leukemia. Some clones in this sample may be carry-over from other donors' samples. Each CDR3 is given with its conserved first and last residue. A D gene is named only where the DNA matches it firmly. The listing skips clone size in some rows; elsewhere it reads once, few, many or a size class.

NA,TRBV2,15,TRBJ1-5,NA,CASSESAGEEQPQHF,TGTGCCAGCAGTGAGTCCGCAGGGGAGGAGCAGCCCCAGCATTTT
NA,TRBV13,16,TRBJ1-4,NA,CASSLRRGATNEKLFF,TGTGCCAGCAGCTTAAGAAGGGGAGCAACTAATGAAAAACTGTTTTTT
NA,TRBV18,13,TRBJ2-5,NA,CASSPQGWETQYF,TGTGCCAGCTCACCACAGGGCTGGGAGACCCAGTACTTC
NA,TRBV6-5,13,TRBJ1-2,NA,CASSSTVSYGYTF,TGTGCCAGCAGTTCGACAGTCTCCTATGGCTACACCTTC
NA,TRBV9,15,TRBJ1-5,NA,CASSVGAASNQPQHF,TGTGCCAGCAGCGTAGGAGCAGCTAGCAATCAGCCCCAGCATTTT
NA,TRBV13,12,TRBJ1-1,NA,CASSSRQGEAFF,TGTGCCAGCAGCTCACGTCAGGGGGAAGCTTTCTTT
TRBD1,TRBV5-1,16,TRBJ2-3,NA,CASSPPSGQGFDTQYF,TGCGCCAGCAGCCCTCCCTCGGGACAGGGGTTTGATACGCAGTATTTT
NA,TRBV12-5,13,TRBJ1-1,NA,CASGLTGITEAFF,TGTGCTAGTGGTTTAACAGGGATCACTGAAGCTTTCTTT
NA,TRBV5-4,15,TRBJ2-5,NA,CASSFEFGSFGTQYF,TGTGCCAGCAGCTTCGAGTTTGGGAGCTTCGGGACCCAGTACTTC
NA,TRBV28,13,TRBJ1-2,once,CASSRDVNYGYTF,TGTGCCAGCAGTCGGGACGTCAACTATGGCTACACCTTC
NA,TRBV5-4,12,TRBJ2-3,NA,CASSLDRDTQYF,TGTGCCAGCAGCTTGGATCGCGATACGCAGTATTTT
TRBD1,TRBV5-1,15,TRBJ2-5,NA,CASSLTGGWRETQYF,TGCGCCAGCAGCTTGACAGGGGGCTGGAGAGAGACCCAGTACTTC
NA,TRBV5-1,15,TRBJ1-1,NA,CASILRPGANTEAFF,TGCGCCAGCATACTAAGGCCGGGAGCGAACACTGAAGCTTTCTTT
NA,TRBV7-9,14,TRBJ1-3,NA,CASSSPERRNTIYF,TGTGCCAGCAGCTCCCCGGAAAGACGAAACACCATATATTTT
TRBD1,TRBV5-1,12,TRBJ1-1,NA,CASSVQGAEAFF,TGCGCCAGCAGCGTACAGGGGGCTGAAGCTTTCTTT
NA,TRBV6-5,12,TRBJ1-5,NA,CASRQGNQPQHF,TGTGCCAGCAGACAGGGCAATCAGCCCCAGCATTTT